Following are 28 T cell receptor beta chains from one sample sequenced in a study of blood T cell repertoires in COVID-19. The data were produced by immunoSEQ multiplex PCR, yet TCRdb's version contains in-frame clones alone and is incomplete. Altogether 71,000 or so clones are present, roughly four fifths being singletons, with the ten largest covering under 30%. Sequencing used peripheral blood. The receptors derive from a man aged 65 to 79 with acute or convalescent COVID-19.

The chain uses TRBV9 and TRBJ1-1; D is unresolved. The V and J ends lost 3 bases and 5 bases respectively, with 14 bases between them. This CDR3 is 14 amino acids long. In germline, CDR1 is SGDLS, CDR2 YYNGEE. The CDR3 here is CASSEAAGGTEAFF. The CDR3 DNA sequence: TGTGCCAGCAGCGAGGCGGCGGGTGGGACTGAAGCTTTCTTT.

This chain connects TRBV6-4 to TRBJ2-1; 9 positions match TRBD2. J was trimmed by 4 bases and V by 3 bases; bases with no gene match: 4. Germline V gene lookup returns CDR1 MRHNA and CDR2 SNTAGT. This CDR3 contains 15 residues. CDR3 sequence (DNA): TGTGCCAGCAGTGAGTTTCTAGCGGGATACAATGAGCAGTTCTTC. Its translation is CASSEFLAGYNEQFF.

This clone was observed once. The chain links TRBV6-5 to TRBJ2-3; 9 bases line up with TRBD2. Germline CDR1 reads MNHEY; CDR2 reads SVGAGI. The J segment lost 3 bases and the V segment lost 4 bases, leaving 8 bases of the junction unmatched. This CDR3 contains 16 residues. CDR3: CASSFPLTSGTDTQYF. CDR3 sequence (DNA): TGTGCCAGCAGTTTCCCTTTGACTAGCGGAACAGATACGCAGTATTTT.

CDR3 region: CASSPGGSGANVLTF. The CDR3 coding sequence is TGTGCCAGCAGCCCGGGGGGCTCTGGGGCCAACGTCCTGACTTTC. This rearrangement joins TRBV9 to TRBJ2-6; TRBD2 matches 7 bases. Germline assignment: CDR1 SGDLS and CDR2 YYNGEE. The CDR3 covers 15 residues. V gave up 4 bases and J gave up 0 bases; unmatched junction bases: 1.

V usage is TRBV14 and J usage is TRBJ2-1, with D possibly matching TRBD2 (5 bases). Germline V gene sequence: CDR1 SGHDN, CDR2 FVKESK. V gave up 8 bases and J gave up 0 bases, with 17 bases separating them. This CDR3 is built from 16 residues. The CDR3 loop reads CASSGFSGSSYNEQFF. The CDR3 bases are TGTGCCAGCTCGGGGTTTAGTGGGAGCTCCTACAATGAGCAGTTCTTC.

The V gene is TRBV12-1, the J gene TRBJ1-6; TRBD1 is the table's D call, not checked against the DNA. TRBV12-1 is recorded as a pseudogene. The CDR3 length is 18 residues. The CDR3 loop is CASSPPRGASSYNSPLHF. The CDR3 DNA reads TGTGCCAGCAGCCCCCCCAGGGGGGCTAGCTCCTATAATTCACCCCTCCACTTT.

The chain joins TRBV10-1 to TRBJ2-7; maybe TRBD2 (6 bases). V was cut by 1 base and J by 7 bases, with 20 bases left in between. The germline CDR1 and CDR2 sequences are WNHNN and SYGVQD (reference sequence). The CDR3 spans 16 residues. Here the CDR3 DNA reads TGCGCCAGCAGTGAGTACATCGGGACTGGGCTGGGGGAGCAGTACTTC. Protein: CASSEYIGTGLGEQYF.

The genes are TRBV7-9 and TRBJ2-3; tentative D call: TRBD2 (5 bases). CDR1 and CDR2 from the germline V gene are SEHNR and FQNEAQ (reference sequence). V lost 4 bases, J lost 2 bases, and 16 bases lay in between. This CDR3 contains 16 residues. CDR3 nucleotide sequence: TGTGCCAGCAGCTCCCCAGAGGGAGAACACACAGATACGCAGTATTTT. Translation gives CASSSPEGEHTDTQYF.

The chain uses TRBV6-1 and TRBJ1-2, with a weak D call TRBD1 (5 bases). The V gene lost 1 base and the J gene lost 5 bases, with 14 bases spanning the gap. Germline V gives CDR1 MNHNS, CDR2 SASEGT. The CDR3 runs to 15 residues. CDR3 protein: CASSEGSGIHYGYTF. The CDR3 bases are TGTGCCAGCAGTGAAGGGTCAGGGATCCATTATGGCTACACCTTC.

The V and J genes are TRBV28 and TRBJ1-2; 7 positions match TRBD1. The CDR3 is 13 amino acids. With 7 bases clipped from V and 4 bases from J, the junction kept 6 bases outside the gene matches. Germline CDR1 is MDHEN and CDR2 is SYDVKM. The CDR3, as DNA: TGTGCCAGCACAGGACAGGTAGCCTATGGCTACACCTTC. Encoded protein: CASTGQVAYGYTF.

Comment on this clone: The junction shows a germline mismatch at one end, possibly a read error. The rearrangement joins TRBV5-4 to TRBJ1-2; 7 bases align to TRBD1. CDR1 and CDR2 from the germline V gene are SGHNT and YYREEE (reference sequence). There are 12 residues in the CDR3. CDR3 sequence (DNA): TGTGCCAGCAGTCAATATTCCCGGGACAGCTCCTTC. Translating it yields CASSQYSRDSSF.

This chain joins TRBV10-2 and TRBJ1-6; 7 nucleotides line up with TRBD1. V shed 3 bases, J shed 6 bases, and the junction held 17 bases outside the gene matches. CDR3 length: 19 residues. Germline V CDR1 and CDR2: WSHSY, SAAADI. DNA of the CDR3: TGCGCCAGCAGTGATCGGACAGGACAAACCATTTTTTTTAATTCACCCCTCCACTTT. The encoded protein is CASSDRTGQTIFFNSPLHF.

The rearrangement links TRBV11-1 to TRBJ2-3; a weak D match, TRBD2 (5 bases). The CDR3 extends over 14 amino acids. Germline V lookup: CDR1 SGHAT, CDR2 FQDESV (reference sequence). The V end lost 1 base, the J end lost 6 bases, and 11 bases lay between the germline ends. CDR3 loop: CASSLGGVSDTQYF. DNA of the CDR3: TGTGCCAGCAGCTTAGGGGGAGTCTCCGATACGCAGTATTTT.

The CDR3: CASSPDHGTSGFNEQFF. DNA for the CDR3: TGTGCCAGCAGTCCTGATCACGGGACTAGCGGGTTCAATGAGCAGTTCTTC. The gene calls are TRBV11-3 and TRBJ2-1; 12 bases fit TRBD2. Germline assignment: CDR1 SGHNT and CDR2 YENEEA. This CDR3 has 17 amino acids. Trimming cost V 6 bases and J 6 bases; bases outside gene matches: 12.

This clone was counted a single time. The chain has TRBV5-1 and TRBJ1-2; tentative D call: TRBD1 (6 bases). There are 13 residues in the CDR3. Trimming cost V 2 bases and J 2 bases, with 7 bases left between them. Germline CDR1 is SGHRS and CDR2 is YFSETQ. For the CDR3, the DNA is TGCGCCAGCAGCTTCGACAGGAACTATGGCTACACCTTC. It specifies CASSFDRNYGYTF.

The chain carries TRBV10-3 and TRBJ2-7, with D possibly being TRBD2 (6 bases). This CDR3 comprises 13 residues. Germline CDR1 reads ENHRY; CDR2 reads SYGVKD. The germline V and J ends were trimmed by 4 bases and 7 bases, with 14 bases remaining between them. This CDR3 is CAISVEGAGEQYF. CDR3 sequence (DNA): TGTGCCATCAGTGTTGAGGGCGCGGGGGAGCAGTACTTC.

This rearrangement joins TRBV6-2 or TRBV6-3 to TRBJ2-3; 8 bases agree with TRBD1. The CDR3 is 17 amino acids. The V and J ends lost 3 bases and 3 bases, in that order; junction bases with no gene match: 11. Looked up from germline, CDR1 is MNHEY and CDR2 is SVGEGT. This CDR3 reads CASSYTPWTGRTDTQYF. Here the CDR3 DNA reads TGTGCCAGCAGTTATACGCCCTGGACAGGGAGGACAGATACGCAGTATTTT.

V usage is TRBV18 and J usage is TRBJ2-1; 9 bases agree with TRBD1. Germline V CDR1 and CDR2: KGHSH, LQKENI. The junction had 11 bases not matched to a gene; V was cut back by 4 bases and J by 7 bases. The CDR3 contains 16 residues. The CDR3 protein is CASSLLRDREYNEQFF. As DNA, the CDR3 is TGTGCCAGCTCACTACTCCGGGACAGGGAGTATAATGAGCAGTTCTTC.

This clone showed up just a few times. The germline gene is not matched at one end of the junction; a read error may be the cause. The rearrangement links TRBV7-6 to TRBJ1-1; a possible D gene is TRBD1 (6 bases). From germline, CDR1 is SGHVS and CDR2 FNYEAQ. CDR3 length equals 15 residues. In DNA form, the CDR3 reads TGTGCCAGCAGCCAGGGGATCCTGGGGAACCCTGAAGCTTTCTTT. The encoded protein is CASSQGILGNPEAFF.

This chain links TRBV3-1 (or the pseudogene TRBV3-2) with TRBJ2-7; TRBD1 aligns across 8 bases. V shed 1 base and J 11 bases; nucleotides not matched to a gene: 13. Germline loops: CDR1 LGHDT, CDR2 YNNKEL (reference sequence). The CDR3 loop spans 15 amino acids. Here the CDR3 reads CASSQGTGTGPPEYF. The CDR3 DNA is TGTGCCAGCAGCCAAGGGACCGGGACAGGACCTCCGGAGTACTTC.

The V gene is TRBV21-1, the J gene TRBJ1-6; the table's TRBD1 call for D was not verified on the DNA. TRBV21-1 is a listed pseudogene. This CDR3 has 15 amino acids. CDR3 nucleotides: TGTGCCAGCAGCAAACTCACAGGGGAGGATTCACCCCTCCACTTT. It codes for CASSKLTGEDSPLHF.

This clone has just one count. Here the CDR3 reads CAWQQGAGKQYF. As DNA, the CDR3 is TGTGCCTGGCAACAGGGAGCTGGCAAGCAGTACTTC. The chain carries TRBV30 and TRBJ2-7; weak D call: TRBD1 (6 bases). The CDR3 extends over 12 amino acids. From germline, CDR1 is GTSNPN and CDR2 SVGIG (reference sequence). Trimming shortened V by 5 bases and J by 8 bases, and 16 bases separated the two germline ends.

The chain links TRBV7-2 to TRBJ2-3; no reliable D call. The CDR3 is 14 amino acids. The V and J ends lost 4 bases and 6 bases respectively, with 14 bases between them. Looked up from germline, CDR1 is SGHTA and CDR2 is FQGNSA. CDR3 nucleotides: TGTGCCAGCAGCTCCAATTCTGAGAGGGATACGCAGTATTTT. As protein: CASSSNSERDTQYF.

This sequence joins TRBV7-3 and TRBJ2-2; 12 nucleotides align to TRBD2. After removal of 4 bases from V and 4 bases from J, the junction contained 10 bases not matched to a gene. The CDR3 runs 18 residues. CDR1 and CDR2 from the germline V gene are SGHTA and FQGTGA. CDR3 sequence: CASSSRTSGELATGELFF. In nucleotides, the CDR3 is TGTGCCAGCAGCTCCAGGACTAGCGGGGAGCTGGCCACCGGGGAGCTGTTTTTT.

The chain uses TRBV19 and TRBJ1-2; D is unclear. Germline V gene lookup returns CDR1 LNHDA and CDR2 SQIVND (reference sequence). The CDR3 is 13 residues long. Trimming took 3 bases from V and 0 from J, leaving 5 bases between them. CDR3 sequence reads: CASSILANYGYTF. In nucleotides, the CDR3 is TGTGCCAGTAGTATCCTAGCTAACTATGGCTACACCTTC. The complete variable domain, with remaining parts taken from reference TRBV19 and TRBJ1-2, reads DGGITQSPKYLFRKEGQNVTLSCEQNLNHDAMYWYRQDPGQGLRLIYYSQIVNDFQKGDIAEGYSVSREKKESFPLTVTSAQKNPTAFYLCASSILANYGYTFGSGTRLTVV.

The DNA of the CDR3 is TGTGCCAGCAGCCAAGAGACTGGCGGGAGGCGCGCAGATACGCAGTATTTT. Its protein is CASSQETGGRRADTQYF. The chain links TRBV3-1 (or the pseudogene TRBV3-2) to TRBJ2-3; 8 bases line up with TRBD2. The CDR3 runs 17 residues. The J segment lost 4 bases and the V segment lost 0 bases, leaving 9 bases of the junction unmatched. Germline loops: CDR1 LGHDT, CDR2 YNNKEL (reference sequence).

The rearrangement uses TRBV3-1 (or the pseudogene TRBV3-2) and TRBJ2-7; no reliable D call. Germline V lookup: CDR1 LGHDT, CDR2 YNNKEL (reference sequence). The CDR3 has 11 amino acids. The ends were cut back, 9 bases at V and 6 bases at J, with 12 bases in the middle. CDR3 in DNA: TGTGCCAGTAGAGGAATGAGCGAGCAGTACTTC. Translation gives CASRGMSEQYF.

This clone was picked up one time. This rearrangement joins TRBV6-1 to TRBJ2-3; D is unresolved. CDR1 and CDR2 from the germline V gene are MNHNS and SASEGT. CDR3 length equals 15 residues. Between the trimmed V and J ends, which lost 0 bases and 2 bases, there was a span of 9 bases. The CDR3 DNA follows: TGTGCCAGCAGTGAAGCTGCCGGGTTCACAGATACGCAGTATTTT. Translation gives CASSEAAGFTDTQYF.